What follows is one T cell receptor beta chain and its context. The CDR3 spans 14 residues. Germline CDR1 is MNHEY and CDR2 is SVGAGI. With 2 bases clipped from V and 2 bases from J, the junction kept 2 bases outside the gene matches. This entry comes from a study of T cell changes during pregnancy in multiple sclerosis. The protocol was immunoSEQ multiplex PCR, while the TCRdb copy is restricted to in-frame clones and leaves out a portion. The sample records 39,000 or so clones, 90% to 95% being singletons. The sequence was obtained from a female donor with multiple sclerosis, enrolled in a pregnancy study. The source was CD8+ T cells from peripheral blood mononuclear cells, collected in the third trimester of pregnancy. V and J are TRBV6-5 and TRBJ2-5; the match to TRBD1 covers 7 bases. The CDR3 region is CASSYPGQQETQYF. Written as DNA, the CDR3 is TGTGCCAGCAGTTACCCGGGACAGCAAGAGACCCAGTACTTC.